These T cell receptor beta chains were read from a single sample in a study of control samples from healthy donors and cancer patients. Assay: immunoSEQ multiplex PCR; the TCRdb copy retains only in-frame clones and omits some. This sample yields approximately 90,000 clones, of which more than 80% are seen a single time; about 1.5% belongs to the top ten. Sequenced sample: blood. The receptors stem from a woman aged 25-40 years in good health. Each CDR3 is given with its conserved first and last residue. Fields, in order: J gene, D gene, clone size, V gene, CDR3 DNA, CDR3 protein. A D gene is named only where the DNA matches it firmly. Clone size is stated in some rows and not others, as once, few, many or a class when expanded.

TRBJ1-3 . few TRBV4-1 TGCGCCAGCAGCCAAGCTCCCCAACAGGGTTCCATATATTTT CASSQAPQQGSIYF
TRBJ2-2 . . TRBV9 TGTGCCAGCAGCGCAGCCACCGGGGAGCTGTTTTTT CASSAATGELFF
TRBJ2-7 TRBD2 . TRBV13 TGTGCCAGCAGCTTAATAGCGGGAGGGCCAGACGAGCAGTACTTC CASSLIAGGPDEQYF
TRBJ2-1 . . TRBV27 TGTGCCAGCACCCTATACAATGAGCAGTTCTTC CASTLYNEQFF
TRBJ1-3 TRBD1 . TRBV28 TGTGCCAGCAGTTACAGGGGGACTAGAGGTGGAAACACCATATATTTT CASSYRGTRGGNTIYF
TRBJ2-3 TRBD2 . TRBV3-1/TRBV3-2 TGTGCCAGCAGCCAAAGTGGAGTAGCGCGGGGGAATACGCAGTATTTT CASSQSGVARGNTQYF
TRBJ2-3 TRBD1 . TRBV7-3 TGTGCCAGCAGCGCGACAGGGTCGAGCACAGATACGCAGTATTTT CASSATGSSTDTQYF
TRBJ1-5 . once TRBV18 TGTGCCAGCTCACCACCGGGGCAGAGCAATCAGCCCCAGCATTTT CASSPPGQSNQPQHF
TRBJ1-2 TRBD1 . TRBV3-1/TRBV3-2 TGTGCCAGCTCAAGACAGGGGGAAAGCTATGGCTACACCTTC CASSRQGESYGYTF
TRBJ2-2 TRBD2 . TRBV15 TGTGCCACCAGCAGAGTGTTGGATGGTAGCGGGATCGGCGGGGAGCTGTTTTTT CATSRVLDGSGIGGELFF
TRBJ2-1 TRBD2 . TRBV15 TGTGCCACCAGATGGGGGACTAGCGGACACGAGCAGTTCTTC CATRWGTSGHEQFF
TRBJ2-1 TRBD2 . TRBV27 TGTGCCAGCAGCCCACGACGAGCGGGACCCCACAATGAGCAGTTCTTC CASSPRRAGPHNEQFF
TRBJ1-6 . . TRBV11-2 TGTGCCAGCAGCTTAGGTTCACCCCTCCACTTT CASSLGSPLHF
TRBJ2-5 . . TRBV6-1 TGTGCCAGCAGTGAAGCGATTCGTAGAGAGACCCAGTACTTC CASSEAIRRETQYF
TRBJ2-1 . . TRBV24-1 TGTGCCACCAGTGGGGTTTCCTACAATGAGCAGTTCTTC CATSGVSYNEQFF
TRBJ1-5 . few TRBV28 TGTGCCAGCAGGAGAGGGATCCTCAATGGGGATCAGCCCCAGCATTTT CASRRGILNGDQPQHF
TRBJ2-2 TRBD1 . TRBV5-1 TGCGCCAGCAGCTGGGGACAGGGGCGGAACACCGGGGAGCTGTTTTTT CASSWGQGRNTGELFF
TRBJ1-2 TRBD1 . TRBV7-9 TGTGCCAGCAGCTTAGGTGCGGACAGGGGTGGCTACACCTTC CASSLGADRGGYTF
TRBJ1-1 . . TRBV6-5 TGTGCCAGCAGTTACTCGCCAGGGTCGAACACTGAAGCTTTCTTT CASSYSPGSNTEAFF
TRBJ2-7 . . TRBV12-3/TRBV12-4 TGTGCCAGCAGTCCCTACCCAGCCTACGAGCAGTACTTC CASSPYPAYEQYF
TRBJ2-3 . . TRBV4-1 TGCGCCAGCAGCCAAGTGGGTAGCACAGATACGCAGTATTTT CASSQVGSTDTQYF
TRBJ1-2 . . TRBV6-6 TGTGCCAGCAGTTACGGGCAGGGAGGTGGCTACACCTTC CASSYGQGGGYTF
TRBJ1-1 . . TRBV19 TGTGCCAGTAGTATTGAATTGAACACTGAAGCTTTCTTT CASSIELNTEAFF
TRBJ1-4 . . TRBV28 TGTGCCAGCAGTTTAGGGGTTAGGCTGTTTTTT CASSLGVRLFF
TRBJ1-1 TRBD1 . TRBV3-1/TRBV3-2 TGTGCCAGCAGACCGACAGGGGGCTCGAACACTGAAGCTTTCTTT CASRPTGGSNTEAFF
TRBJ2-7 TRBD2 . TRBV11-3 TGTGCCAGCAGCTTCGGACTAGCGACCTACGAGCAGTACTTC CASSFGLATYEQYF
TRBJ1-4 . . TRBV2 TGTGCCAGCAGTCTGCGGGGATCAAGGGAAAAACTGTTTTTT CASSLRGSREKLFF
TRBJ2-1 . . TRBV6-5 TGTGCCAGCAGGCGGGGTTTCGTACCCAATGAGCAGTTCTTC CASRRGFVPNEQFF
TRBJ1-1 . . TRBV29-1 TGCAGCGTTGCTGGCCGGAACACTGAAGCTTTCTTT CSVAGRNTEAFF
TRBJ1-5 TRBD1 . TRBV6-5 TGTGCCAGCGTTAGGGACAGGGGGCGCAGGCAGCCCCAGCATTTT CASVRDRGRRQPQHF
TRBJ2-1 TRBD2 . TRBV11-3 TGTGCCAGCAGCCCTCCTCGACTAGCGGGATCGAGATACAATGAGCAGTTCTTC CASSPPRLAGSRYNEQFF
TRBJ2-7 TRBD1 . TRBV18 TGTGCCAGCTCACCCAACCCCCCGACAGGGCTCCCCTACGAGCAGTACTTC CASSPNPPTGLPYEQYF
TRBJ2-3 TRBD2 once TRBV4-2 TGTGCCAGCAGCCAAGTATTCAGCGGGGGGGACGTTGGCACAGATACGCAGTATTTT CASSQVFSGGDVGTDTQYF
TRBJ2-7 . . TRBV2 TGTGCCAGCAGTGAGGGGGAAGGGCAGTACTTC CASSEGEGQYF
TRBJ1-2 . . TRBV5-6 TGTGCCAGCAGCCGGGAGGTGGGGAGATATGGCTACACCTTC CASSREVGRYGYTF
TRBJ1-1 . . TRBV6-5 TGTGCCAGCAAACAGGACCAATGGAACACTGAAGCTTTCTTT CASKQDQWNTEAFF
TRBJ2-3 . . TRBV5-5 TGTGCCAGCAGCATAGGGACAGATACGCAGTATTTT CASSIGTDTQYF
TRBJ1-1 TRBD1 once TRBV6-6 TGTGCCAGCAGTTACTCCGGGACAGGGATTTCTTCTGAAGCTTTCTTT CASSYSGTGISSEAFF
TRBJ1-3 . . TRBV5-1 TGCGCCAGCAGCTTGAATGGGGGGCCTGGAAACACCATATATTTT CASSLNGGPGNTIYF